What follows are 15 T cell receptor beta chains derived from one specimen sequenced in a study of beta chain features in type 1 diabetes. What was sequenced were expressed TCRB transcripts, since all of the isolated RNA had been reverse transcribed. The assay was immunoSEQ multiplex PCR, and TCRdb's table has in-frame clones only and misses some. Of just over 600,000 clones listed, around 15% were seen once; the top ten hold 0.09% to 0.095%. The sequenced sample consisted of naive CD4+ T cells from blood. The receptors were sampled from a man between 18 and 29 years old in good health.

This clone was picked up a small number of times. V usage is TRBV5-1 and J usage is TRBJ2-7; D call uncertain. Germline V gene data show CDR1 as SGHRS and CDR2 as YFSETQ. The V gene lost 2 bases and the J gene lost 5 bases, with 8 bases spanning the gap. This CDR3 has 12 amino acids. The CDR3 nucleotides are TGCGCCAGCAGCTTCTCCCTCGACGAGCAGTACTTC. Translated: CASSFSLDEQYF.

The chain uses TRBV5-4 and TRBJ2-7; 7 nucleotides match TRBD2. The CDR3 sequence is 15 residues long. V lost 0 bases, J lost 2 bases, and 5 bases stayed unmatched. Germline loops: CDR1 SGHNT, CDR2 YYREEE (reference sequence). This CDR3 is CASSLAGGSTYEQYF. The DNA of the CDR3 is TGTGCCAGCAGCTTGGCCGGCGGGAGCACCTACGAGCAGTACTTC.

This clone showed up just a few times. The rearrangement links TRBV19 to TRBJ1-2; 10 bases align to TRBD1. Germline V lookup: CDR1 LNHDA, CDR2 SQIVND (reference sequence). This CDR3 is 15 amino acids long. Germline trimming cut 7 bases from V and 4 bases from J; bases unmatched to any gene: 9. The DNA for the CDR3 is TGTGCCAGTATCCGACAGGGGGCCTCGGTCTATGGCTACACCTTC. Protein sequence: CASIRQGASVYGYTF.

The genes are TRBV7-9 and TRBJ1-4, with D possibly TRBD1 on 6 matching bases. Trimming removed 3 bases from V and 8 bases from J, with 13 bases in between. The CDR3 sequence is 14 residues long. Germline V gives CDR1 SEHNR, CDR2 FQNEAQ (reference sequence). CDR3 sequence: CASSFQGSGEKLFF. For the CDR3, the DNA is TGTGCCAGCAGCTTTCAGGGGAGTGGAGAAAAACTGTTTTTT.

J is TRBJ2-7 and V is TRBV11-2; no firm D call. V was cut by 2 bases and J by 0 bases, with 11 bases left in between. Per the germline V gene, CDR1 is SGHAT and CDR2 is FQNNGV. The CDR3 runs 15 residues. In nucleotides, the CDR3 is TGTGCCAGCAGCTTACTCCCGACGAACTCCTACGAGCAGTACTTC. This translates into CASSLLPTNSYEQYF.

Points on this clone: Other DNA sequences in the sample encode the same CDR3. V usage is TRBV4-1 and J usage is TRBJ1-2; 9 positions match TRBD1. Germline values: CDR1 MGHRA, CDR2 YSYEKL. The J segment lost 5 bases and the V segment lost 3 bases, leaving 4 bases of the junction unmatched. The CDR3 is 14 amino acids. In DNA form, the CDR3 reads TGCGCCAGCAGCCAGGGACAGGGACCATATGGCTACACCTTC. It yields the protein CASSQGQGPYGYTF.

The chain has TRBV12-5 and TRBJ2-7; perhaps D is TRBD1 or TRBD2 (6 bases each). The CDR3 contains 16 residues. CDR1 LGHNT and CDR2 FRNRAP come from the germline V gene. V gave up 1 base and J gave up 4 bases, with 17 bases separating them. CDR3 DNA sequence: TGTGCTAGTGGTTTGGCGCCGGAGGGCAGGGGATACGAGCAGTACTTC. This translates into CASGLAPEGRGYEQYF.

This clone has just a few counts. The rearrangement uses TRBV7-3 and TRBJ1-1; a weak D match, TRBD1 (5 bases). CDR3 length: 13 amino acids. The ends were cut back, 6 bases at V and 3 bases at J, with 11 bases in the middle. Per the germline V gene, CDR1 is SGHTA and CDR2 is FQGTGA. In DNA form, the CDR3 reads TGTGCCAGCAGGGCAGGGTCGGACACTGAAGCTTTCTTT. Residues: CASRAGSDTEAFF.

This chain joins TRBV7-3 and TRBJ2-3; D is unclear. The CDR3 has 14 residues. CDR1 and CDR2 from the germline V gene are SGHTA and FQGTGA. The V end lost 1 base, the J end lost 2 bases, and 7 bases lay between the germline ends. The CDR3 sequence is CASSLRRNTDTQYF. CDR3 DNA sequence: TGTGCCAGCAGCTTAAGACGGAACACAGATACGCAGTATTTT.

In its sample, this clone was seen a few times. CDR3 loop: CASSPSTVEQYF. In nucleotides, the CDR3 is TGTGCCAGCAGCCCCTCCACGGTCGAGCAGTACTTC. J is TRBJ2-7 and V is TRBV7-6; D gene uncertain. The V end was cut by 5 bases, the J end by 6 bases, with 11 bases between. Germline lookup yields CDR1 SGHVS and CDR2 FNYEAQ. The CDR3 totals 12 residues. Drawing the rest from reference TRBV7-6 and TRBJ2-7, the complete variable domain is GAGVSQSPRYKVTKRGQDVALRCDPISGHVSLYWYRQALGQGPEFLTYFNYEAQQDKSGLPNDRFSAERPEGSISTLTIQRTEQRDSAMYRCASSPSTVEQYFGPGTRLTVT.

The chain carries TRBV23-1 and TRBJ2-2; no clear D gene. TRBV23-1 is annotated as an ORF whose role is uncertain. V was cut by 2 bases and J by 3 bases, with 22 bases left in between. The CDR3 spans 19 residues. The CDR3 spells CASSQPGQQLAYDTGELFF. DNA for the CDR3: TGCGCCAGCAGTCAACCCGGTCAGCAGTTAGCTTATGACACCGGGGAGCTGTTTTTT.

The V call is TRBV18, the J call TRBJ2-7; D possibly corresponds to TRBD2 (5 bases). V was clipped by 6 bases and J by 2 bases, with 14 bases between them. Germline V gives CDR1 KGHSH, CDR2 LQKENI. The CDR3 contains 14 residues. This CDR3 reads CASSFYGEAYEQYF. For the CDR3, the DNA is TGTGCCAGCTCTTTTTACGGGGAAGCCTACGAGCAGTACTTC.

V gene TRBV10-3 combines with J gene TRBJ2-5; 12 positions match TRBD2. CDR1 and CDR2 (germline): ENHRY, SYGVKD. CDR3 length: 17 residues. With 3 bases clipped from V and 2 bases from J, the junction kept 7 bases outside the gene matches. The CDR3 protein is CAISDASGRAGQETQYF. The CDR3 DNA sequence: TGTGCCATCAGTGACGCTAGCGGGAGGGCCGGGCAAGAGACCCAGTACTTC.

The chain is built from TRBV30 and TRBJ1-5; D is uncertain. The CDR3 has 15 amino acids. The V gene's germline CDR1 is GTSNPN and CDR2 SVGIG (reference sequence). Trimming took off 0 bases at V and 9 bases at J, with 18 bases between the two ends. The CDR3 loop reads CAWSVRGPVGLPQHF. For the CDR3, the DNA is TGTGCCTGGAGTGTAAGAGGCCCCGTGGGCTTGCCCCAGCATTTT. The variable domain in full, with the rest retrieved from reference TRBV30 and TRBJ1-5, is SQTIHQWPATLVQPVGSPLSLECTVEGTSNPNLYWYRQAAGRGLQLLFYSVGIGQISSEVPQNLSASRPQDRQFILSSKKLLLSDSGFYLCAWSVRGPVGLPQHFGDGTRLSIL.

Only a few counts were recorded for this clone. The chain links TRBV7-9 to TRBJ1-2, with 9 bases that match TRBD1. The CDR3 totals 14 residues. V shed 5 bases and J 5 bases; nucleotides not matched to a gene: 6. Germline values: CDR1 SEHNR, CDR2 FQNEAQ (reference sequence). In DNA form, the CDR3 reads TGTGCCAGCAGCCAGGGACAGGGAAAATATGGCTACACCTTC. Translating gives CASSQGQGKYGYTF. The whole variable domain, remainder taken from reference TRBV7-9 and TRBJ1-2, is DTGVSQNPRHKITKRGQNVTFRCDPISEHNRLYWYRQTLGQGPEFLTYFQNEAQLEKSRLLSDRFSAERPKGSFSTLEIQRTEQGDSAMYLCASSQGQGKYGYTFGSGTRLTVV.